Included here is one T cell receptor (beta chain) sequence, with context. Its antigen has not been determined. This record belongs to a study of cytomegalovirus exposure and HLA in healthy donors (dated by TCRdb to 2017 to 2019). Broadly, across the study: An earlier analysis of under 600 of the donors reported 276 Gb of sequence data and roughly 110 million unique TCR beta sequences from 150 million to 200 million T cells. Genome-wide SNP genotypes for about three fifths of the roughly 700 donors were used in a later genetic analysis, which treated that subset as a discovery cohort. In a later analysis, previously published TCR beta repertoires from some 640 donors were re-analyzed and high-resolution HLA genotyping was added so that TCR occurrence patterns could be studied. Of the 350 to 450 genotyped donors, roughly 85% fell in the genetic ancestry cluster associated with self-reported Caucasian donors. Class I and class II HLA loci were covered by the typing at four-digit resolution. The study profiled the T cell repertoires of about 720 subjects by immunosequencing and related them to cytomegalovirus serostatus. Typing coverage differed by locus: A, B, C, DRB1 and DQB1 were typed in roughly 629-640 donors, DQA1 in about 500, DPA1 in over 600, and DPB1 in just under 480. An earlier analysis of roughly 580 of the donors used high-throughput TCR beta sequencing to judge whether each TCR beta V gene segment behaved as functional or pseudogenic. High-throughput TCR immunosequencing, statistical association of individual TCRs with disease status, and machine learning were combined to predict cytomegalovirus infection status. Alongside the repertoire data, information on donor age, sex, ethnicity and CMV serostatus was compiled. Along with the roughly 670-subject first cohort, a separate validation cohort of 120 different subjects was used. Four or five DR-DQ haplotypes were handled as single units for association and clustering because linkage in the cohort was strong. In the later analysis, no new phenotypic data were used to find candidate immune exposures; instead, reliance was placed on TCR beta sequences and their occurrence across donors. On average, about 240,000 unique TCR beta nucleotide sequences were sequenced per donor among 398 genotyped donors of the cohort, with roughly 19% of those sequences being non-productive. Approximately 300 gigabases of sequencing data and approximately 92 million unique TCR sequences made up an early release that covered fewer than 650 HLA-typed donors. The study was designed to test whether signatures of past pathogen exposure could be identified by cataloging public T cell receptors. All discovery cohort repertoires had been generated on a single sequencing platform. General conclusions and limits of the study: A further reported finding was that TCR beta sequences accurately predicted the HLA-A and HLA-B alleles for most subjects in the first cohort. While some public TCRs were present in many individuals, most TCR sequences turned up only very rarely across donors. A later genetic analysis associated a missense DCLRE1C variant with V-gene and J-gene trimming of TCR beta chains, and an independent cohort replicated the association. In a later genetic analysis, fewer N-insertions in productive TCRs were reported among donors in an Asian-associated ancestry cluster than the roughly 700-donor mean. The only immune exposure information available for the cohort was CMV serostatus. In a later analysis, several top co-occurrence clusters were reported to appear linked to parvovirus B19, influenza, CMV and Epstein-Barr virus. Assigning TCR associations to individual alleles was difficult when HLA alleles, especially DR and DQ, strongly co-occurred. Sequencing depth was assumed to be roughly uniform across donors in the presence/absence analyses, though that assumption may not hold. Correlated functional status among segregating V segments might reflect linkage disequilibrium, but an unknown experimental factor could not be ruled out. Specific HLA alleles were associated with 18,000 or so TCR beta sequences at a false discovery rate of 0.05 in a later analysis. Because the 87-base-pair reads could not distinguish some IMGT-functional V segments, including TRBV6-2 and TRBV6-3, those segments were excluded. This cohort had only TCR beta chains sequenced, and the lack of alpha or paired-chain data limited which features could be detected. Three of the identified cytomegalovirus-associated TCR beta chains were confirmed in vitro to be specific for cytomegalovirus antigens. In a later analysis, the rate of TCR association differed among HLA loci, with DRB1 alleles having the most associated TCRs and HLA-C alleles having the fewest. Compared with equally common non-associated chains, HLA-associated TCR beta chains in a later analysis were more clonally expanded and had lower generation probabilities. A later analysis found that most CMV-associated TCR beta chains appeared HLA-restricted, with HLA associations seemingly driven largely by CMV exposure. In both the original and validation cohorts, the classifier was reported to diagnose cytomegalovirus status with high specificity and sensitivity. Broadly in line with IMGT annotations, most TCR beta V segments showed up in productive rearrangements about 87% or about 30% of the time in an earlier analysis of approximately 600 of the donors. Because counts were too low, about 15 rarely observed V segments, including chromosome 9 orphons, were left out of the earlier analysis of 587 of the donors. Because HLA typing was unavailable for some donors at each locus, only the typed subset was used in association tests. A cluster of highly shared sequence variants was judged likely to be a technical artifact of the sequencing pipeline. A total of 164 TCR beta chains were listed by the study as associated with cytomegalovirus. The authors suggested that the approach could potentially be extended to other disease states and immunological phenotypes.

The germline V gene sets CDR1 to LGHNT and CDR2 to FRNRAP. The CDR3 runs 17 amino acids, cysteine and phenylalanine included. The CDR3 DNA has 51 bases and is translated from base 1. The germline V end is reduced by 6 bases and the J end by 2 bases; junction bases left unmatched: 11. Receptor amplification or capture employed the immunoSEQ multiplex PCR assay. For the multiplex PCR, a mixture combining 60 forward primers for TCR Vbeta segments and 13 reverse primers for TCR Jbeta segments was used. The CDR3 region of rearranged TCR beta genes was amplified from genomic DNA with a multiplex PCR assay. Amplified TCR beta libraries were sequenced as 87-base-pair reads on the Illumina HiSeq System. Turning to the authors' computational methods: In a later analysis, about 80 million unique TCR beta chains were counted across the 500 to 850 repertoires, and approximately 11 million of these chains were shared by at least two donors. Raw reads were error-corrected and collapsed into unique sequences with a nearest-neighbor algorithm that merged closely related sequences to remove PCR and sequencing errors. V, D and J gene segments were assigned by aligning CDR3 sequences to IMGT reference sequences. For a sequence to be retained, a match of at least six nucleotides to both a V gene segment and a J gene segment was required. A rearrangement was called productive if the CDR3 had no stop codons and remained in frame with V and J, and every other rearrangement was called non-productive. Following IMGT convention, CDR3 was defined as the stretch from the second conserved V-encoded cysteine to the conserved J-encoded phenylalanine. The earlier analysis of some 580 of the donors excluded any sequence lacking an unambiguous match to a single V gene segment. An earlier analysis of fewer than 750 of the donors called V segments functional above 56.7% productive rearrangements and segregating when the between-donor standard deviation exceeded 5%. To diagnose cytomegalovirus status from the catalog of TCR beta chain sequences, a statistical classification framework was built. A later analysis assigned V and J genes by comparing TCR nucleotide sequences with IMGT/GENE-DB human TR gene sequences. The TCRdist pipeline was used in a later analysis to assign CDR3 sequences and most-parsimonious VDJ recombination scenarios. In a later analysis, each TCR beta chain was defined by its CDR3 amino acid sequence together with its V-gene family, and reads lacking a unique V-gene family were excluded. To address suspected cross-contamination and a sequencing artifact, a later analysis removed 450 to 700 highly shared, low-generation-probability nucleotide sequences. A later analysis calculated a clonal expansion index for each public chain from normalized within-repertoire ranks of inferred template counts. In a later analysis, generation probabilities were computed using a VDJ recombination model fitted to out-of-frame rearrangements, and the results were checked against IGoR. Hypergeometric tests were used in a later analysis to score TCR-TCR, TCR-HLA and TCR-CMV co-occurrence, with a repertoire-size bias correction applied to the TCR pairs. A later analysis estimated false discovery rates by permuting HLA or CMV assignments 20 times. In a later analysis, co-occurring TCRs were grouped with DBSCAN, and TCRdist sequence similarity was added when clustering was performed within HLA-allele-positive subsets. For co-occurrence clustering, repertoires with fewer than 30,000 or more than 120,000 public chains were excluded, along with five repertoires with anomalous nucleotide sharing. Not all clones reach the TCRdb copy of this immuneACCESS table, which keeps in-frame sequences only. Checked studies attribute under half of the gap to unresolved V genes and leave the rest unexplained. The V and J calls and clone size come from that table; D and trimming were worked out from the DNA. The sample's table covers around 210,000 clones. In total, the top ten clones hold over 0.95% of the sample.

The cohort consisted of approximately 670 healthy bone marrow donors. All cohort members were sampled while nominally healthy, although unrecorded immune exposures were likely present. The donor tested CMV seropositive and was one of the 289 seropositive cohort members. Every donor gave a peripheral blood sample, and the peripheral blood mononuclear cells from that sample were used for TCR beta sequencing. Genomic DNA was extracted from the blood cell samples with the Qiagen DNeasy Blood Extraction Kit. The receptor comes from a girl aged 2 to 10 in good health and CMV-seropositive. The chain links TRBV12-5 with TRBJ1-5; the junction holds 9 bases that match TRBD1. The sequencing sample was made of PBMCs. The CDR3 amino acid sequence is: CASGGQGSASGNQPQHF. At the DNA level, the sequence is TGTGCTAGTGGAGGACAGGGGTCTGCATCGGGCAATCAGCCCCAGCATTTT.